This T cell receptor beta chain was profiled in a study of cytomegalovirus exposure and HLA in healthy donors. PCR was performed using 60 Vbeta and 13 Jbeta primers. TCRdb keeps only in-frame clones here, not all; method: immunoSEQ multiplex PCR. Of more than 110,000 clones in the sample, around four fifths are singletons; the top ten hold roughly 2%. Germline V gene data show CDR1 as SQVTM and CDR2 as ANQGSEA. This CDR3 region has 15 residues. V was clipped by 4 bases and J by 0 bases; unmatched bases: 4. Sequencing was carried out using PBMCs. The chain combines TRBV29-1 with TRBJ2-1, with 9 bases fitting TRBD2. This TCR came from a man aged 25 to 40 in good health and CMV-seronegative. The CDR3 DNA reads as TGCAGCGTTGTTAGCGGGGGCACCTCCTACAATGAGCAGTTCTTC. Its translation is CSVVSGGTSYNEQFF.